This TCR beta chain was found in a study of cytomegalovirus exposure and HLA in healthy donors. PCR amplification relied on 60 Vbeta primers (plus 13 Jbeta primers). Libraries were prepared by immunoSEQ multiplex PCR; TCRdb keeps only in-frame clonotypes and omits some of them. The sample has about 190,000 clones; about 80% are singletons. The TCR originated in a woman aged 50 to 60 in good health and CMV-seropositive. The sample was PBMCs.

CDR3 coding DNA: TGTGCCATCAGAGAAAGACAGGGTGAGGATGAGCAGTTCTTC. Protein product: CAIRERQGEDEQFF. This chain links TRBV10-3 with TRBJ2-1, with 7 bases identical to TRBD1. From germline, CDR1 is ENHRY and CDR2 SYGVKD. Trimming at V came to 6 bases and at J to 8 bases, leaving 10 bases not matched to a gene. This CDR3 comprises 14 residues.